This T cell receptor beta chain was observed in a study of blood T cells in healthy people across ages. Ranging in age from roughly 6 to 95, the donors were healthy Caucasian individuals from Russia. Through a sample-barcoded 5' primer and a J-beta primer mix, a second PCR was run for roughly 6 to 12 cycles. TCRdb re-called the 5' RACE reads through MiXCR, storing one row per CDR3 protein. The sample holds about 930,000 distinct CDR3 sequences; under 35% are singletons and the top ten take 10%. This clonotype has a single count. Its target is not known. Study-wide results and caveats: Long-lived donors carried more naive CD4+ cells and greater diversity than aged donors.

Looked up from germline, CDR1 is DFQATT and CDR2 is SNEGSKA (reference sequence). This CDR3 has 14 amino acids. This sample also appeared in a second study, on T cells of mothers and their children. Per that paper: All donors were healthy and Caucasian; they were a few mothers and their six children. A slight, non-significant increase in overlap was found for related mother-child pairs relative to unrelated pairs.

The sequence was collected from a woman between 35 and 50 years old in good health. This rearrangement joins TRBV20-1 to TRBJ2-1; the match to TRBD2 covers 8 bases. Sequenced input: blood. The CDR3 spells CSVKAGAPYNEQFF. In DNA, the CDR3 is TGCAGCGTCAAAGCGGGGGCCCCCTACAATGAGCAGTTCTTC.